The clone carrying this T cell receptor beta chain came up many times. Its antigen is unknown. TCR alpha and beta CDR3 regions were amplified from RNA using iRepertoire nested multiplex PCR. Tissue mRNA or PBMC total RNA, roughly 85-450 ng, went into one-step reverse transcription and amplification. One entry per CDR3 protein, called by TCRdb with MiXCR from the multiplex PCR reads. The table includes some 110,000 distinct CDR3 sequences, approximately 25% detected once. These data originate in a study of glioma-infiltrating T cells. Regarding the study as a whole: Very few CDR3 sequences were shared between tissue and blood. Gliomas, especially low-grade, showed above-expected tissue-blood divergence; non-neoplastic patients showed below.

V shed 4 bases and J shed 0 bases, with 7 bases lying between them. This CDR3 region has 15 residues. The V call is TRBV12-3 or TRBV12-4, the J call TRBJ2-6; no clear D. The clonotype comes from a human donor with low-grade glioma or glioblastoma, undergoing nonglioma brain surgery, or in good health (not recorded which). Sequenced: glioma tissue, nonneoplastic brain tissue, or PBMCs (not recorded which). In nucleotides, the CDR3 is TGTGCCAGCAGTTACCGCCGCTCTGGGGCCAACGTCCTGACTTTC. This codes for CASSYRRSGANVLTF.